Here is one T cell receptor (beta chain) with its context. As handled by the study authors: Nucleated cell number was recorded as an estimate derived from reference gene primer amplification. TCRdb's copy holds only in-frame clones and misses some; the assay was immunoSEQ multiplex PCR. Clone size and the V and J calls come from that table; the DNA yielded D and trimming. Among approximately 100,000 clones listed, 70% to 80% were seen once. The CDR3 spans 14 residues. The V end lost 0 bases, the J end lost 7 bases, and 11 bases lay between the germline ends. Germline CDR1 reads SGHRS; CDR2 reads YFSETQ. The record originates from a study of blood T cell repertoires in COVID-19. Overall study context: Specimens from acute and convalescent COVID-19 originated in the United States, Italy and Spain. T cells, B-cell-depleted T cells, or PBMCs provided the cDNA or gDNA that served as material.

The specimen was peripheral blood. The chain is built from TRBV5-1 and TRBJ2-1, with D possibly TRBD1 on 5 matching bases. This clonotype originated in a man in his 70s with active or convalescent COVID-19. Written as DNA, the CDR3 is TGCGCCAGCAGCTTGGAGGGGCAGGGTAATGAGCAGTTCTTC. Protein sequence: CASSLEGQGNEQFF.